Each of the 23 T cell receptor beta chains below was sequenced from the same sample in a study of T cell responses to AZD1222 COVID-19 vaccine. Clones were sequenced by immunoSEQ multiplex PCR, and TCRdb holds only the in-frame ones, with some missing. The table has about 69,000 clones, about nine tenths seen once. Sequencing used peripheral blood, obtained on day 0 of AZD1222 vaccination. The receptors were sampled from an adult in good health.

This chain uses TRBV6-6 with TRBJ2-7; D may be TRBD1 (6 bases). This CDR3 region has 14 residues. The V gene lost 5 bases and the J gene lost 3 bases, with 14 bases spanning the gap. Looked up from germline, CDR1 is MNHNY and CDR2 is SVGAGI (reference sequence). Written as DNA, the CDR3 is TGTGCCAGCAGTCCCCCCGACAGGAGCTACGAGCAGTACTTC. It is translated as CASSPPDRSYEQYF.

The chain's CDR3 is CSASLPGAYGYTF. The DNA of the CDR3 is TGCAGTGCTAGTCTTCCAGGGGCTTATGGCTACACCTTC. This chain uses TRBV20-1 with TRBJ1-2; D possibly corresponds to TRBD1 (6 bases). Looked up from germline, CDR1 is DFQATT and CDR2 is SNEGSKA (reference sequence). This CDR3 comprises 13 residues. V lost 3 bases and J lost 5, with 13 bases in between.

The genes are TRBV7-3 and TRBJ1-1; tentatively, D is TRBD1 (5 bases). This CDR3 is 14 amino acids long. V dropped 8 bases and J dropped 1 base, with 14 bases sitting between them. Germline values: CDR1 SGHTA, CDR2 FQGTGA. The chain's CDR3 is CASRETAANTEAFF. In DNA form, the CDR3 reads TGTGCCAGCCGAGAGACAGCCGCGAACACTGAAGCTTTCTTT. Full variable domain (outside the CDR3, taken from reference TRBV7-3 and TRBJ1-1): GAGVSQTPSNKVTEKGKYVELRCDPISGHTALYWYRQSLGQGPEFLIYFQGTGAADDSGLPNDRFFAVRPEGSVSTLKIQRTERGDSAVYLCASRETAANTEAFFGQGTRLTVV.

The chain joins TRBV19 to TRBJ2-1, with a weak D call TRBD2 (6 bases). Germline V gene data show CDR1 as LNHDA and CDR2 as SQIVND (reference sequence). The CDR3 totals 13 residues. V was shortened by 10 bases and J by 8 bases, with 18 bases between the two germline ends. CDR3 protein: CATGPGVIHEQFF. The CDR3 bases are TGTGCCACAGGGCCGGGAGTAATTCATGAGCAGTTCTTC.

The rearrangement uses TRBV18 and TRBJ2-1; 12 bases are a match to TRBD2. The length of the CDR3 is 16 residues. Looked up from germline, CDR1 is KGHSH and CDR2 is LQKENI. Losses at the gene ends were 5 bases for V and 3 bases for J; bases not matched to a gene: 5. CDR3 sequence: CASSSGTSGFYNEQFF. CDR3 sequence (DNA): TGTGCCAGCTCATCTGGGACTAGCGGGTTCTACAATGAGCAGTTCTTC. Using reference TRBV18 and TRBJ2-1 for the parts outside the CDR3, the full variable domain is NAGVMQNPRHLVRRRGQEARLRCSPMKGHSHVYWYRQLPEEGLKFMVYLQKENIIDESGMPKERFSAEFPKEGPSILRIQQVVRGDSAAYFCASSSGTSGFYNEQFFGPGTRLTVL.

This sequence joins TRBV24-1 and TRBJ1-2; the match to TRBD1 covers 7 bases. This CDR3 region has 14 residues. The germline CDR1 and CDR2 sequences are KGHDR and SFDVKD. The V segment lost 3 bases and the J segment 3 bases; nucleotides outside the gene matches: 3. The chain's CDR3 is CATSDPGGDYGYTF. DNA for the CDR3: TGTGCCACCAGTGATCCAGGGGGGGACTATGGCTACACCTTC.

The chain recombines TRBV27 with TRBJ1-5, with 7 bases identical to TRBD1. Trimming took 4 bases from V and 7 from J; bases not matched to a gene: 7. The CDR3 has 14 amino acids. Germline V gene lookup returns CDR1 MNHEY and CDR2 SMNVEV (reference sequence). CDR3 coding DNA: TGTGCCAGCAGTTCAGGGGACAGAAGCCAGCCCCAGCATTTT. The encoded protein is CASSSGDRSQPQHF.

V and J are TRBV29-1 and TRBJ1-1, with a tentative D call TRBD1 (6 bases). The CDR3 contains 17 residues. Germline loops: CDR1 SQVTM, CDR2 ANQGSEA. V lost 6 bases and J lost 0, with 23 bases in between. The CDR3 spells CSVGPPTGSPMNTEAFF. DNA of the CDR3: TGCAGCGTCGGGCCCCCCACAGGGTCCCCTATGAACACTGAAGCTTTCTTT.

The rearrangement links TRBV25-1 to TRBJ2-7; TRBD1 matches 7 bases. This CDR3 is built from 16 residues. CDR1 and CDR2 from the germline V gene are MGHDK and SYGVNS. The trim removed 3 bases at V and 2 bases at J, leaving 10 bases unmatched. The CDR3 bases are TGTGCCAGCAGTGACCGACAGGGTCGGCCCACCTACGAGCAGTACTTC. Protein product: CASSDRQGRPTYEQYF.

The chain joins TRBV24-1 to TRBJ1-2; no definite D call. Germline V gene sequence: CDR1 KGHDR, CDR2 SFDVKD. V lost 0 bases and J 7 bases, leaving 5 bases between the germline ends. This CDR3 contains 12 residues. The CDR3 sequence is CATSDLGGGYTF. CDR3 nucleotides: TGTGCCACCAGTGATTTGGGAGGTGGCTACACCTTC.

This chain connects TRBV11-2 to TRBJ2-1; the D gene could be TRBD1 or TRBD2 (5 bases each). The CDR3 contains 13 residues. V lost 6 bases to trimming and J lost 8 bases, with 14 bases between them. The V gene's germline CDR1 is SGHAT and CDR2 FQNNGV. The CDR3 protein is CASRNSGRDEQFF. The CDR3 nucleotides are TGTGCCAGCAGAAATTCGGGGCGCGATGAGCAGTTCTTC. Based on the CDR3 plus reference TRBV11-2 and TRBJ2-1, the full variable domain is EAGVAQSPRYKIIEKRQSVAFWCNPISGHATLYWYQQILGQGPKLLIQFQNNGVVDDSQLPKDRFSAERLKGVDSTLKIQPAKLEDSAVYLCASRNSGRDEQFFGPGTRLTVL.

The table lists this clone with a few counts. The rearrangement uses TRBV11-1 and TRBJ1-1; D is unresolved. Trimming pared 4 bases from V and 10 bases from J, leaving 16 bases between. Looked up from germline, CDR1 is SGHAT and CDR2 is FQDESV (reference sequence). This CDR3 region has 13 residues. The CDR3 sequence is CASSSRRPPPAFF. The CDR3 DNA sequence: TGTGCCAGCAGCTCCCGGAGACCCCCACCAGCTTTCTTT.

V is TRBV5-8 and J is TRBJ2-1; tentative D call: TRBD1 (5 bases). The V gene lost 0 bases and the J gene lost 3 bases, with 16 bases spanning the gap. The length of the CDR3 is 17 residues. CDR1 is SGHTS and CDR2 is YDEGEE in the germline V gene. CDR3 in DNA: TGTGCCAGCAGCTTGGGAAGGACATTCCCTTTCTACAATGAGCAGTTCTTC. This gives the protein CASSLGRTFPFYNEQFF.

The genes are TRBV5-1 and TRBJ1-1; weak D call: TRBD1 (6 bases). Germline V lookup: CDR1 SGHRS, CDR2 YFSETQ. V lost 0 bases and J lost 4, with 13 bases in between. The CDR3 runs 15 residues. CDR3 region: CASSLVTGETTEAFF. The CDR3 nucleotides are TGCGCCAGCAGCTTGGTGACAGGAGAGACCACTGAAGCTTTCTTT.

The V call is TRBV9, the J call TRBJ2-1, with TRBD1 identical over 7 bases. Germline lookup yields CDR1 SGDLS and CDR2 YYNGEE. The ends lost 0 bases at V and 3 bases at J; junction bases unmatched: 3. The CDR3 runs to 15 residues. This CDR3 is CASSVAGDSYNEQFF. In nucleotides, the CDR3 is TGTGCCAGCAGCGTAGCTGGGGACAGCTACAATGAGCAGTTCTTC.

CDR3 sequence reads: CATSRDNQETQYF. As DNA, the CDR3 is TGTGCCACCAGCAGAGACAACCAAGAGACCCAGTACTTC. The chain is built from TRBV15 and TRBJ2-5; no firm D call. V was cut by 0 bases and J by 0 bases, with 2 bases left in between. Per the germline V gene, CDR1 is LNHNV and CDR2 is YYDKDF (reference sequence). The CDR3 is 13 residues long.

As concerns this clone: A read error may be the cause here, since a much bigger clone is one base away. Other DNA sequences in the sample encode the same CDR3. The chain is built from TRBV5-4 and TRBJ2-5, with 7 nucleotides matching TRBD1. V dropped 0 bases and J dropped 2; count of bases not matched to a gene: 4. Germline V gives CDR1 SGHNT, CDR2 YYREEE (reference sequence). The CDR3 spans 15 residues. The CDR3 loop is CASSLGQGFQETQYF. CDR3 sequence (DNA): TGTGCCAGCAGCTTGGGACAGGGTTTTCAAGAGACCCAGTACTTC.

J is TRBJ2-4 and V is TRBV6-2 or TRBV6-3; 12 bases map to TRBD2. CDR1 MNHEY and CDR2 SVGEGT come from the germline V gene. The CDR3 contains 20 residues. V was clipped by 2 bases and J by 4 bases; unmatched bases: 15. As DNA, the CDR3 is TGTGCCAGCAGTTACCCCCTAGCGGGAGGGAGGGTTGTTTCTAAAAACATTCAGTACTTC. Translating gives CASSYPLAGGRVVSKNIQYF.

The chain has TRBV27 and TRBJ2-5; D not certain. The germline gives CDR1 MNHEY, CDR2 SMNVEV (reference sequence). V dropped 0 bases and J dropped 0 bases, with 5 bases sitting between them. CDR3 length equals 14 residues. The CDR3 DNA follows: TGTGCCAGCAGTTTATCGGTCTACCAAGAGACCCAGTACTTC. Its translation: CASSLSVYQETQYF.

The J gene is TRBJ1-1, the V gene TRBV10-3, with D perhaps matching TRBD1 (5 bases). Trimming removed 3 bases at V and 0 bases at J, with 11 bases between. Per the germline V gene, CDR1 is ENHRY and CDR2 is SYGVKD. CDR3 size: 15 residues. CDR3 in DNA: TGTGCCATCAGTGACCCAGGGACGGTGAACACTGAAGCTTTCTTT. This translates into CAISDPGTVNTEAFF.

The table lists this clone with a count of one. The chain joins TRBV6-5 to TRBJ1-2; TRBD1 might be the D (5 bases). The CDR3 has 14 amino acids. V shed 3 bases and J shed 4 bases, with 12 bases lying between them. Germline V gene lookup returns CDR1 MNHEY and CDR2 SVGAGI. The CDR3 DNA reads TGTGCCAGCAGTTATGTAGGGGTCGGCTATGGCTACACCTTC. It is translated as CASSYVGVGYGYTF.

This clone is judged large. The chain links TRBV4-3 to TRBJ1-5, with D maybe TRBD1 (5 bases). The CDR3 totals 16 residues. CDR1 is LGHNA and CDR2 is YSLEER in the germline V gene. The V and J ends lost 0 bases and 5 bases respectively, with 14 bases between them. The CDR3 loop is CASSQDLGGAHQPQHF. The CDR3 bases are TGCGCCAGCAGCCAAGATTTGGGGGGAGCCCATCAGCCCCAGCATTTT.

This sequence joins TRBV25-1 and TRBJ2-3, with 8 bases matching TRBD2. Germline trimming cut 3 bases from V and 5 bases from J; bases unmatched to any gene: 10. The germline V gene has CDR1 MGHDK and CDR2 SYGVNS. The CDR3 runs to 16 residues. CDR3 sequence reads: CASSDGWRGAGDTQYF. The CDR3 DNA reads as TGTGCCAGCAGTGATGGTTGGCGGGGGGCTGGAGATACGCAGTATTTT. Filled out from reference TRBV25-1 and TRBJ2-3, the complete variable domain reads EADIYQTPRYLVIGTGKKITLECSQTMGHDKMYWYQQDPGMELHLIHYSYGVNSTEKGDLSSESTVSRIRTEHFPLTLESARPSHTSQYLCASSDGWRGAGDTQYFGPGTRLTVL.